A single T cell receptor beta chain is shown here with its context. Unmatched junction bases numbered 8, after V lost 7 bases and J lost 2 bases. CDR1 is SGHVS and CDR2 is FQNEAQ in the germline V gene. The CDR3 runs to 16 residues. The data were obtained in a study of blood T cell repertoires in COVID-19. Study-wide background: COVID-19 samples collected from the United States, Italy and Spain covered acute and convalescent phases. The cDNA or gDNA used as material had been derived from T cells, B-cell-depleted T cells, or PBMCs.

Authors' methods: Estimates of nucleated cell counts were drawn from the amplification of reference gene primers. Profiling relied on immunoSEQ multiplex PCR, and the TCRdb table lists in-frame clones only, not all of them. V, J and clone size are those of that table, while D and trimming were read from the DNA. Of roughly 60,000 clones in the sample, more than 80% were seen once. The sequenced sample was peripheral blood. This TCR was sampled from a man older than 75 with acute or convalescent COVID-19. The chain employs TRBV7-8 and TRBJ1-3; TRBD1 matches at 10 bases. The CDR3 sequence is CASTLGQGGAGNTIYF. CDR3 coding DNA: TGTGCCAGCACCCTCGGACAGGGGGGAGCTGGAAACACCATATATTTT.